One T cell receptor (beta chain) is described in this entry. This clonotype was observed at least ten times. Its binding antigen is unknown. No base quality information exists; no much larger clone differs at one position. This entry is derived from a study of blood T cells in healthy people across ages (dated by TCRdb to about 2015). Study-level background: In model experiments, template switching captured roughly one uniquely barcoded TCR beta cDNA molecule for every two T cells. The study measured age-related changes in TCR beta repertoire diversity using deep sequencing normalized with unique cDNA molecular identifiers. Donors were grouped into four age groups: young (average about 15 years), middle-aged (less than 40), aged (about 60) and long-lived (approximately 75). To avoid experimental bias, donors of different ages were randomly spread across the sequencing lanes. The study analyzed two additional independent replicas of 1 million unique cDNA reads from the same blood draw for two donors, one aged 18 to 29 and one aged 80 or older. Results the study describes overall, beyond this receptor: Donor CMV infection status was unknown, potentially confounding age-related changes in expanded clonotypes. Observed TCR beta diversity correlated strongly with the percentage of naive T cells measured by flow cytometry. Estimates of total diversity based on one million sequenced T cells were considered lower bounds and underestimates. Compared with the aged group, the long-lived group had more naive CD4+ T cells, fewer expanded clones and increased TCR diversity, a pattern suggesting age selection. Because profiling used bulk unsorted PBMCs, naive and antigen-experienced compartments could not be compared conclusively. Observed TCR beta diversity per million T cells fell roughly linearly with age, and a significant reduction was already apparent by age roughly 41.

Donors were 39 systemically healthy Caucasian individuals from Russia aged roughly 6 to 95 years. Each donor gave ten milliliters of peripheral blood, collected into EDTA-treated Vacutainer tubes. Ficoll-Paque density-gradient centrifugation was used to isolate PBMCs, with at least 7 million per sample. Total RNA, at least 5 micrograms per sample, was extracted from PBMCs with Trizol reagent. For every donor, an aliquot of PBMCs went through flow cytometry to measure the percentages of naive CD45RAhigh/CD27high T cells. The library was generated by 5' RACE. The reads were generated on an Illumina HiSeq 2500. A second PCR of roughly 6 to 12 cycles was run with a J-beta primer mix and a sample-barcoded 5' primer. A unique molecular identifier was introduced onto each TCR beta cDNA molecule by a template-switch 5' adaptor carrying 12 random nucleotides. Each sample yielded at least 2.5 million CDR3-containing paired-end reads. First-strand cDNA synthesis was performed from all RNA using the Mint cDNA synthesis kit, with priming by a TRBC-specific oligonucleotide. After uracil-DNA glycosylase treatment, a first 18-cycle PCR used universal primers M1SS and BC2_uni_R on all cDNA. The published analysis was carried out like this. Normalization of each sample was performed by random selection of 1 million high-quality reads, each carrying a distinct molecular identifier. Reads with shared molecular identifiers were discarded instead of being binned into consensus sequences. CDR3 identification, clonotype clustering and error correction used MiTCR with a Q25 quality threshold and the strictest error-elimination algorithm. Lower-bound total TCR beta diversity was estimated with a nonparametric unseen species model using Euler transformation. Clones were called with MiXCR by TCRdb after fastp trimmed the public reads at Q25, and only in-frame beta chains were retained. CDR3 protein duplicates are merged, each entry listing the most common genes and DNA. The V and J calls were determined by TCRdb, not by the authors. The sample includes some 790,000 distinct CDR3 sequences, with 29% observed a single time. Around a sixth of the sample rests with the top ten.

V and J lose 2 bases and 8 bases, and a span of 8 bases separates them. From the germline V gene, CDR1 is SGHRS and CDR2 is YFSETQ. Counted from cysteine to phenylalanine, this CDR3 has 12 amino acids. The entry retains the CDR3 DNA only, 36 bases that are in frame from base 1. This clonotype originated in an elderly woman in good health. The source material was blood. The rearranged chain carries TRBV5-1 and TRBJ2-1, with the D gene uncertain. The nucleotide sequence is TGCGCCAGCAGCTTACCGCCATATGAGCAGTTCTTC. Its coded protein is CASSLPPYEQFF.